One sample yielded the 27 T cell receptor beta chains listed below, sequenced in a study of monozygotic twins with inflammatory bowel disease. TCRdb reprocessed the 5' RACE reads; each CDR3 protein has one entry and no DNA is given. The table lists approximately 340,000 distinct CDR3 sequences. The sample comprised blood. The receptors derive from a human donor with ulcerative colitis or Crohn's disease, or a healthy co-twin of an affected twin (not recorded which).

This rearrangement joins TRBV7-3 to TRBJ2-3. The CDR3 loop spans 15 amino acids. The germline V gene has CDR1 SGHTA and CDR2 FQGTGA. CDR3 sequence reads: CASSLVSTAIDTQYF.

The genes are TRBV7-8 and TRBJ1-6; TCRdb outputs TRBD1, but without DNA this stays unchecked. Germline V lookup: CDR1 SGHVS, CDR2 FQNEAQ. This CDR3 is 15 amino acids long. The CDR3 region is CASAGRRPPNSPLHF.

The chain combines TRBV7-3 with TRBJ2-1; with no DNA, the TCRdb D assignment of TRBD1 cannot be verified. The CDR3 length is 15 residues. CDR1 is SGHTA, CDR2 FQGTGA, per germline. The CDR3 is CASSIGGQGGYEQFF.

The chain carries TRBV20-1 and TRBJ2-7. CDR3 length: 11 amino acids. Germline CDR1 is DFQATT and CDR2 is SNEGSKA (reference sequence). This CDR3 reads CSASGEHEQYF.

This chain joins TRBV20-1 and TRBJ2-2; TCRdb designates TRBD2, a call that cannot be tested without DNA. The length of the CDR3 is 17 residues. Germline V gene data show CDR1 as DFQATT and CDR2 as SNEGSKA (reference sequence). The CDR3 is CSAPRGGLAANTGELFF.

This chain joins TRBV10-3 and TRBJ2-7; TCRdb's assignment of TRBD1 cannot be checked, as there is no DNA. Germline V gene data show CDR1 as ENHRY and CDR2 as SYGVKD. CDR3 length equals 12 residues. CDR3 residues: CAIRDNSYEQYF.

The genes are TRBV7-2 and TRBJ1-1. The CDR3 runs 15 residues. The germline V gene encodes CDR1 SGHTA and CDR2 FQGNSA. CDR3 sequence reads: CASSLAGNGNTEAFF.

The chain has TRBV5-1 and TRBJ2-1; TCRdb calls TRBD1, which cannot be checked without DNA. CDR1 and CDR2 (germline): SGHRS, YFSETQ. The CDR3 has 15 amino acids. The CDR3 region is CASSPDRVTYNEQFF.

The V gene is TRBV5-1, the J gene TRBJ1-5; the TCRdb call, TRBD1, lacks DNA for checking. Germline V gene lookup returns CDR1 SGHRS and CDR2 YFSETQ. The CDR3 is made up of 15 amino acids. CDR3 sequence reads: CASSPGTGGNQPQHF.

This sequence joins TRBV5-4 and TRBJ1-2; absent DNA, TCRdb's TRBD1 call cannot be checked. CDR1 is SGHNT and CDR2 is YYREEE in the germline V gene (reference sequence). CDR3 size: 13 residues. CDR3 protein: CASKDSFNYGYTF. Full variable domain (missing parts from reference TRBV5-4 and TRBJ1-2): ETGVTQSPTHLIKTRGQQVTLRCSSQSGHNTVSWYQQALGQGPQFIFQYYREEENGRGNFPPRFSGLQFPNYSSELNVNALELDDSALYLCASKDSFNYGYTFGSGTRLTVV.

V is TRBV7-6 and J is TRBJ2-2; the D gene TCRdb calls, TRBD1, cannot be checked with no DNA. Germline V CDR1 and CDR2: SGHVS, FNYEAQ. The CDR3 runs 16 residues. The CDR3 reads CASSNTGGRDTGELFF.

The rearrangement links TRBV2 to TRBJ1-1; TCRdb's D call, TRBD1, is unchecked because there is no DNA. Germline assignment: CDR1 SNHLY and CDR2 FYNNEI. The CDR3 totals 11 residues. The CDR3 is CASQGNTEAFF.

The J gene is TRBJ1-1, the V gene TRBV6-5; TCRdb proposes TRBD1, but this gene call is untestable without DNA. Germline CDR1 MNHEY, CDR2 SVGAGI. The CDR3 sequence is 16 residues long. The CDR3 loop reads CASSSIFGHIGAEAFF.

This rearrangement joins TRBV24-1 to TRBJ2-7; TCRdb calls TRBD1, which cannot be checked without DNA. The CDR3 length is 12 residues. Germline V gene lookup returns CDR1 KGHDR and CDR2 SFDVKD. CDR3: CATSDLRGTSHF.

This chain links TRBV20-1 with TRBJ2-7; TCRdb's D call of TRBD1 is untestable without DNA. The CDR3 is made up of 14 amino acids. Germline-derived CDR1 and CDR2 are DFQATT and SNEGSKA (reference sequence). The CDR3 loop is CSARGRPGVYEQYF.

The rearrangement links TRBV5-1 to TRBJ1-1; the TRBD1 assignment by TCRdb is unverifiable without DNA. Germline V gene data show CDR1 as SGHRS and CDR2 as YFSETQ. CDR3 length: 17 amino acids. CDR3 amino acids: CASSLEQPPYSDTEAFF.

CDR3 residues: CSASITSGSQETQYF. This chain links TRBV20-1 with TRBJ2-5; TCRdb's D call of TRBD2 is untestable without DNA. Germline V gene data show CDR1 as DFQATT and CDR2 as SNEGSKA (reference sequence). The CDR3 is made up of 15 amino acids.

The chain joins TRBV29-1 to TRBJ2-1; the TCRdb call, TRBD2, lacks DNA for checking. The CDR3 is made up of 13 amino acids. CDR1 is SQVTM and CDR2 is ANQGSEA in the germline V gene. CDR3 in amino acids: CSVGRTSGTEQFF.

The chain recombines TRBV5-1 with TRBJ1-1. Germline V gives CDR1 SGHRS, CDR2 YFSETQ. The CDR3 is made up of 14 amino acids. This chain's CDR3 is CACGKREMNTEAFF.

This chain uses TRBV3-1 with TRBJ2-2; no DNA is available, so the TRBD2 call from TCRdb remains unchecked. The CDR3 loop spans 19 amino acids. Germline V gene sequence: CDR1 LGHDT, CDR2 YNNKEL (reference sequence). The chain's CDR3 is CASSQETSGRRANTGELFF.

The chain has TRBV19 and TRBJ2-1; absent DNA, TCRdb's TRBD1 call cannot be checked. CDR1 and CDR2 (germline): LNHDA, SQIVND (reference sequence). The CDR3 has 14 amino acids. The CDR3 protein is CASRRTGADNEQFF.

The chain combines TRBV12-3 or TRBV12-4 with TRBJ2-7; absent DNA, TCRdb's TRBD2 call cannot be checked. This CDR3 region has 15 residues. The CDR3 reads CASSRGLAGTYEQYF.

V is TRBV5-1 and J is TRBJ2-3; TCRdb lists TRBD1, though no DNA is available to test this call. The CDR3 covers 15 residues. The germline V gene encodes CDR1 SGHRS and CDR2 YFSETQ. The CDR3 protein is CATAFIGTSTDTQYF.

The chain couples TRBV15 to TRBJ2-3; TCRdb's D call of TRBD1 is untestable without DNA. The CDR3 totals 15 residues. The germline V gene encodes CDR1 LNHNV and CDR2 YYDKDF (reference sequence). This CDR3 is CATSRTGLAPDTQYF.

The rearrangement links TRBV5-1 to TRBJ1-2. The V gene's germline CDR1 is SGHRS and CDR2 YFSETQ. The CDR3 extends over 12 amino acids. The CDR3 sequence: CASSQWTDGYTF.

The chain employs TRBV6-1 and TRBJ2-3; TCRdb proposes TRBD2, but this gene call is untestable without DNA. This CDR3 has 14 residues. The germline V gene encodes CDR1 MNHNS and CDR2 SASEGT. This CDR3 reads CASRPSRRADTQYF.

The chain carries TRBV4-1 and TRBJ2-2; TCRdb selects TRBD2, and the lack of DNA leaves this call unchecked. The CDR3 sequence is 16 residues long. Germline V lookup: CDR1 MGHRA, CDR2 YSYEKL. This chain's CDR3 is CASSHLSGRAGGELFF.